This T cell receptor beta chain was recovered during a study of blood T cell repertoires in COVID-19. Participant reports of clinical history set cohort assignment. Measured with immunoSEQ multiplex PCR; TCRdb has only the in-frame clones, and not every one. The table includes 150,000 or so clones, about 90% detected once. This clonotype was sampled from a woman in her thirties or forties who had been exposed to COVID-19. Sequenced: PBMCs or T cells enriched from blood (not recorded which).

The CDR3 sequence: CSAAGTGKETQYF. CDR3 bases: TGCAGCGCCGCCGGGACAGGGAAAGAGACCCAGTACTTC. The chain couples TRBV29-1 to TRBJ2-5; 9 bases fit TRBD1. The V and J ends lost 7 bases and 3 bases, in that order; junction bases with no gene match: 6. Germline-derived CDR1 and CDR2 are SQVTM and ANQGSEA. The CDR3 is made up of 13 amino acids.